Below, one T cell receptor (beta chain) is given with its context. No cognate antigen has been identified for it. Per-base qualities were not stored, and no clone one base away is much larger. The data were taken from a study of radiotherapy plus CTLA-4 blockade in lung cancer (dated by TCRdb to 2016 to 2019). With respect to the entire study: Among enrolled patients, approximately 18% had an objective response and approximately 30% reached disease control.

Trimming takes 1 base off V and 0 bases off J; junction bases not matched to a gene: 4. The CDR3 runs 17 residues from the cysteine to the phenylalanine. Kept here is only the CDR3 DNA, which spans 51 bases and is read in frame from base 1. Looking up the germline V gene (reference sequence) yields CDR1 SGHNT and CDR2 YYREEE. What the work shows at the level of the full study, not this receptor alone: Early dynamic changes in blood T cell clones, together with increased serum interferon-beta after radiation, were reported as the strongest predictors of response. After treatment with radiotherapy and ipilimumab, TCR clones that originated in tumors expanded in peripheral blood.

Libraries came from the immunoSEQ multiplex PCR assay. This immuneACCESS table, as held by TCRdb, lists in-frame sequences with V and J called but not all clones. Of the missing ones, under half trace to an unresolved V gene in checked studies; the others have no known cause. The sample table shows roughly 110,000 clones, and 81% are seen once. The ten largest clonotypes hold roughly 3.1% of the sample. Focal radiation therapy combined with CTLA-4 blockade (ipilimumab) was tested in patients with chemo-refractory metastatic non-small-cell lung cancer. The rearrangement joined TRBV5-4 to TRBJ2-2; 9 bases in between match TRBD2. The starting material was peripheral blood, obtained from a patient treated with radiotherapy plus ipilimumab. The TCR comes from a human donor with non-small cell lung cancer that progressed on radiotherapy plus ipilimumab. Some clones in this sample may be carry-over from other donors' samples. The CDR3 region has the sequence CASSLMTSGANTGELFF. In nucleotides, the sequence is TGTGCCAGCAGCTTGATGACTAGCGGAGCGAACACCGGGGAGCTGTTTTTT.